One and the same sample provided the 20 T cell receptor beta chains below, sequenced in a study of cytomegalovirus exposure and HLA in healthy donors. The repertoire was sequenced with immunoSEQ multiplex PCR; TCRdb's copy has only in-frame clones and lacks some. The data show tens of thousands of clones, 96% seen once. The specimen was PBMCs. The receptors were gathered from a man younger than 35 in good health and CMV-seronegative.

This clone was seen just once. The V call is TRBV19, the J call TRBJ1-1; 7 bases agree with TRBD1. With V trimmed by 5 bases and J by 4 bases, 7 bases remained unmatched. The CDR3 extends over 14 amino acids. Per the germline V gene, CDR1 is LNHDA and CDR2 is SQIVND (reference sequence). Here the CDR3 DNA reads TGTGCCAGTAGTTTACAGGGGCTAAGCACTGAAGCTTTCTTT. Protein: CASSLQGLSTEAFF.

The genes are TRBV6-5 and TRBJ1-1; D ambiguous. V lost 2 bases and J 0 bases, leaving 7 bases between the germline ends. The CDR3 totals 14 residues. The germline V gene has CDR1 MNHEY and CDR2 SVGAGI. The DNA for the CDR3 is TGTGCCAGCAGTTACGCAGGTATGAACACTGAAGCTTTCTTT. Its translation: CASSYAGMNTEAFF.

This rearrangement joins TRBV11-2 to TRBJ1-1, with D unresolved. Trimming removed 1 base at V and 9 bases at J, with 12 bases between. The CDR3 is made up of 13 amino acids. CDR1 SGHAT and CDR2 FQNNGV come from the germline V gene. CDR3 sequence: CASSLVSTVKAFF. Written as DNA, the CDR3 is TGTGCCAGCAGCTTAGTGAGCACAGTTAAAGCTTTCTTT.

V and J are TRBV18 and TRBJ1-2, with D possibly matching TRBD1 (6 bases). The CDR3 contains 16 residues. Germline-derived CDR1 and CDR2 are KGHSH and LQKENI. Trimming shortened V by 3 bases and J by 1 base, and 15 bases separated the two germline ends. The CDR3 spells CASSPQMGDINYGYTF. CDR3 DNA: TGTGCCAGCTCACCCCAGATGGGGGACATTAACTATGGCTACACCTTC.

The rearrangement links TRBV5-6 to TRBJ1-1; D gene uncertain. The CDR3 length is 13 residues. The germline V gene has CDR1 SGHDT and CDR2 YYEEEE. V was trimmed by 0 bases and J by 5 bases, leaving 8 bases between them. The CDR3: CASSLGLGTEAFF. CDR3 sequence (DNA): TGTGCCAGCAGCTTGGGCCTCGGGACTGAAGCTTTCTTT. Drawing the rest from reference TRBV5-6 and TRBJ1-1, the complete variable domain is DAGVTQSPTHLIKTRGQQVTLRCSPKSGHDTVSWYQQALGQGPQFIFQYYEEEERQRGNFPDRFSGHQFPNYSSELNVNALLLGDSALYLCASSLGLGTEAFFGQGTRLTVV.

This clone was recorded once. This chain uses TRBV29-1 with TRBJ2-2; 8 positions match TRBD1. CDR3 size: 14 residues. Trimming cost V 6 bases and J 6 bases; bases outside gene matches: 9. CDR1 is SQVTM, CDR2 ANQGSEA, per germline. In DNA form, the CDR3 reads TGCAGCGTCGCTCCAGGGGGCATGTCCGGGGAGCTGTTTTTT. Protein sequence: CSVAPGGMSGELFF.

The chain is built from TRBV7-9 and TRBJ1-3; possibly TRBD1 for D (5 bases). The CDR3 consists of 15 residues. Trimming stripped 3 bases from V and 2 bases from J, with 11 bases between. Germline CDR1 SEHNR, CDR2 FQNEAQ (reference sequence). The CDR3 DNA is TGTGCCAGCAGCTTCAGGGAGGCTCCTGGAAACACCATATATTTT. It specifies CASSFREAPGNTIYF.

This chain uses TRBV7-9 with TRBJ2-2, with TRBD2 identical over 14 bases. This CDR3 comprises 18 residues. Germline trimming cut 6 bases from V and 7 bases from J; bases unmatched to any gene: 13. The germline CDR1 and CDR2 sequences are SEHNR and FQNEAQ (reference sequence). For the CDR3, the DNA is TGTGCCAGCAGGGTCCGTGGGACTAGCGGGAGTTCGGGCGGGGAGCTGTTTTTT. Protein sequence: CASRVRGTSGSSGGELFF.

The rearrangement joins TRBV30 to TRBJ2-4, with 10 bases matching TRBD2. The ends lost 2 bases at V and 6 bases at J; junction bases unmatched: 1. Germline CDR1 is GTSNPN and CDR2 is SVGIG (reference sequence). The CDR3 covers 13 residues. The CDR3 here is CAWSRLAGNIQYF. The CDR3 DNA follows: TGTGCCTGGAGTCGACTAGCGGGAAACATTCAGTACTTC. Full variable domain (outside the CDR3, taken from reference TRBV30 and TRBJ2-4): SQTIHQWPATLVQPVGSPLSLECTVEGTSNPNLYWYRQAAGRGLQLLFYSVGIGQISSEVPQNLSASRPQDRQFILSSKKLLLSDSGFYLCAWSRLAGNIQYFGAGTRLSVL.

The chain employs TRBV6-6 and TRBJ1-1; 9 bases fit TRBD1. CDR3 length: 13 amino acids. Germline assignment: CDR1 MNHNY and CDR2 SVGAGI (reference sequence). V lost 4 bases, J lost 5 bases, and 2 bases stayed unmatched. The CDR3 coding sequence is TGTGCCAGCAGTTTCGACAGGGGGACTGAAGCTTTCTTT. It translates to CASSFDRGTEAFF.

This sequence joins TRBV10-3 and TRBJ1-6; tentative D call: TRBD1 (6 bases). CDR1 is ENHRY and CDR2 is SYGVKD in the germline V gene. The V end lost 6 bases, the J end lost 0 bases, and 12 bases lay between the germline ends. The length of the CDR3 is 16 residues. CDR3 DNA sequence: TGTGCCATCAGATCAGGGGAGGGCTCCTATAATTCACCCCTCCACTTT. This encodes CAIRSGEGSYNSPLHF.

This chain links TRBV27 with TRBJ2-7; 8 positions match TRBD2. Germline assignment: CDR1 MNHEY and CDR2 SMNVEV (reference sequence). V lost 5 bases, J lost 3 bases, and 9 bases stayed unmatched. The CDR3 sequence is 15 residues long. The CDR3 loop is CASSLYGTSNYEQYF. In DNA, the CDR3 is TGTGCCAGCAGTCTCTACGGGACTAGTAACTACGAGCAGTACTTC.

V gene TRBV11-2 combines with J gene TRBJ1-4; D remains ambiguous. There are 14 residues in the CDR3. From germline, CDR1 is SGHAT and CDR2 FQNNGV. The ends were cut back, 1 base at V and 3 bases at J, with 6 bases in the middle. The chain's CDR3 is CASSLGASNEKLFF. The CDR3, as DNA: TGTGCCAGCAGCTTAGGCGCCTCTAATGAAAAACTGTTTTTT.

The CDR3 coding sequence is TGTGCCAGCACCGTAACGGGGACTAGCACAGATACGCAGTATTTT. Protein sequence: CASTVTGTSTDTQYF. This chain joins TRBV6-1 and TRBJ2-3; D is possibly TRBD2 (6 bases). CDR3 length: 15 amino acids. The V and J ends lost 7 bases and 0 bases respectively, with 14 bases between them. Germline V gene data show CDR1 as MNHNS and CDR2 as SASEGT.

V is TRBV7-9 and J is TRBJ1-1, with 7 positions matching TRBD1. Germline CDR1 is SEHNR and CDR2 is FQNEAQ (reference sequence). After removal of 4 bases from V and 7 bases from J, the junction contained 6 bases not matched to a gene. The CDR3 consists of 13 residues. For the CDR3, the DNA is TGTGCCAGCAGCTCGTTACAGGGGAATGAAGCTTTCTTT. Translated, it gives CASSSLQGNEAFF.

The chain joins TRBV11-1 to TRBJ1-1, with TRBD1 identical over 10 bases. J gave up 2 bases and V 5 bases, and 2 bases lay outside the gene matches. Germline values: CDR1 SGHAT, CDR2 FQDESV (reference sequence). The length of the CDR3 is 14 residues. CDR3 DNA: TGTGCCAGCAGCCGACAGGGGGCTAACACTGAAGCTTTCTTT. It yields the protein CASSRQGANTEAFF.

The chain's CDR3 is CASSQDPRGTGGEKLFF. In DNA form, the CDR3 reads TGCGCCAGCAGCCAAGATCCCAGGGGGACAGGTGGTGAAAAACTGTTTTTT. The chain has TRBV4-1 and TRBJ1-4; 8 positions agree with TRBD1. This CDR3 has 17 residues. V lost 0 bases to trimming and J lost 7 bases; unmatched junction nucleotides: 10. Germline V lookup: CDR1 MGHRA, CDR2 YSYEKL.

The chain links TRBV9 to TRBJ2-1, with 9 bases that match TRBD2. Per germline, CDR1 SGDLS and CDR2 YYNGEE. This CDR3 region has 16 residues. The ends lost 2 bases at V and 7 bases at J; junction bases unmatched: 10. CDR3 sequence: CASSVSGTSIMNEQFF. Here the CDR3 DNA reads TGTGCCAGCAGCGTGTCCGGGACTAGCATTATGAATGAGCAGTTCTTC. Full variable domain (remainder filled in from reference TRBV9 and TRBJ2-1): DSGVTQTPKHLITATGQRVTLRCSPRSGDLSVYWYQQSLDQGLQFLIQYYNGEERAKGNILERFSAQQFPDLHSELNLSSLELGDSALYFCASSVSGTSIMNEQFFGPGTRLTVL.

The chain couples TRBV6-6 to TRBJ1-2; 8 bases are shared with TRBD1. V shed 7 bases, J shed 5 bases, and the junction held 15 bases outside the gene matches. Germline values: CDR1 MNHNY, CDR2 SVGAGI (reference sequence). CDR3 length: 16 residues. Here the CDR3 reads CASTNLPGTGSYGYTF. CDR3 in DNA: TGTGCCAGCACAAATCTACCCGGGACAGGATCTTATGGCTACACCTTC.

The V gene is TRBV6-1, the J gene TRBJ1-1; D remains unclear. The CDR3 loop spans 15 amino acids. CDR1 and CDR2 (germline): MNHNS, SASEGT. Between the trimmed V and J ends, which lost 2 bases and 3 bases, there was a span of 13 bases. The CDR3: CASSENAISDTEAFF. CDR3 nucleotide sequence: TGTGCCAGCAGTGAAAACGCAATTTCGGACACTGAAGCTTTCTTT.